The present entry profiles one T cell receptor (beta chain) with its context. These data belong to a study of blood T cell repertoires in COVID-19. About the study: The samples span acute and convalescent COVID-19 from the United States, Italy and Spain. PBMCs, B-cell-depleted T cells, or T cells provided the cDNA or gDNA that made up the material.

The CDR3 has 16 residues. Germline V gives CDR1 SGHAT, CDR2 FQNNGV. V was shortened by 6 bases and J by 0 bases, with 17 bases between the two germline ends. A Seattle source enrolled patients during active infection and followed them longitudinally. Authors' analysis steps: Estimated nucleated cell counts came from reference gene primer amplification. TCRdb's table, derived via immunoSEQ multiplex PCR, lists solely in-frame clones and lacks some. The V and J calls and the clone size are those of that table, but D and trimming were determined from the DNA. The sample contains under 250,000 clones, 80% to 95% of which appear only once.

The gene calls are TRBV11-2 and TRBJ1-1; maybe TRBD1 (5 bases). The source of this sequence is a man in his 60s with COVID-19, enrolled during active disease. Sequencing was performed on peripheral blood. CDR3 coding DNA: TGTGCCAGCAGTTCTCAGGGAGGCCGCATGAACACTGAAGCTTTCTTT. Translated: CASSSQGGRMNTEAFF.